The T cell receptor (beta chain) described here comes from a study of blood T cells in healthy people across ages. Using a J-beta primer mix together with a sample-barcoded 5' primer, a second PCR was run for roughly 6 to 12 cycles. TCRdb called the 5' RACE reads again in MiXCR, with one record for every CDR3 protein. Found here are approximately 900,000 distinct CDR3 sequences, approximately 49% of them singletons; the top ten hold roughly 13%. V lost 0 bases and J 9 bases, leaving 15 bases between the germline ends. Looked up from germline, CDR1 is MGHRA and CDR2 is YSYEKL. This CDR3 contains 15 residues.

The source material was blood. The V call is TRBV4-1, the J call TRBJ2-1; D ambiguous. The origin of this receptor is a man aged 30 to 39 in good health. The DNA of the CDR3 is TGCGCCAGCAGCCAAGAGGCCGTTAGTAGGAGTGAGCAGTTCTTC. Protein sequence: CASSQEAVSRSEQFF.